A selection of T cell receptor beta chains follows, all from one sample in a study of shared clonotypes between healthy human individuals. The data were produced by immunoSEQ multiplex PCR, yet TCRdb's version contains in-frame clones alone and is incomplete. In the table there are approximately 2.1 million clones, 90% to 95% of which are singletons. The specimen sequenced was naive CD4+ T cells from PBMCs. The receptors derive from a man between 18 and 35 years old in good health. Some clones in this sample may be carry-over from other donors' samples. Both conserved end residues are part of each CDR3. The order of the fields is J gene, clone size, V gene, D gene, CDR3 DNA, CDR3 protein. D genes are given only for firm matches. The listing skips clone size in some rows; elsewhere it reads once, few, many or a size class.

TRBJ1-4,NA,TRBV4-1,NA,TGCGCCAGCAGCCAAGCAGGGAATACTAATGAAAAACTGTTTTTT,CASSQAGNTNEKLFF
TRBJ2-7,NA,TRBV5-1,NA,TGCGCCAGCAGTTTGACTAGGGACGTTTACGGCTACGAGCAGTACTTC,CASSLTRDVYGYEQYF
TRBJ1-2,NA,TRBV27,NA,TGTGCCAGCAATTCATCCCGGGACGCCCTTAGGGGCTACACCTTC,CASNSSRDALRGYTF
TRBJ2-7,NA,TRBV29-1,TRBD2,TGCAGCGTTGCCGATACGGGACTAGCGGAGCTCGTGTCCTACGAGCAGTACTTC,CSVADTGLAELVSYEQYF
TRBJ2-3,NA,TRBV7-9,TRBD1,TGTGCCAGCAGCTCAAACCCTGGACAGGGCACAGATACGCAGTATTTT,CASSSNPGQGTDTQYF
TRBJ1-1,once,TRBV2,NA,TGTGCCAGCAGTGCGTTGACACGGAACACTGAAGCTTTCTTT,CASSALTRNTEAFF
TRBJ1-2,NA,TRBV30,NA,TGTGCCTGGACCAAAGGGGGGGATGGCTACACCTTC,CAWTKGGDGYTF
TRBJ2-3,NA,TRBV5-1,TRBD1,TGCGCCAGCAGCCAACAGGGGCAGTCAGATACGCAGTATTTT,CASSQQGQSDTQYF
TRBJ1-1,few,TRBV7-3,NA,TGTGCCAGCAGCTTAAACGGCGGATTGAACACTGAAGCTTTCTTT,CASSLNGGLNTEAFF
TRBJ2-2,once,TRBV7-6,NA,TGTGCCAGCAGCTTAGCGGCGGCAGCCCACACCGGGGAGCTGTTTTTT,CASSLAAAAHTGELFF
TRBJ2-7,NA,TRBV7-2,NA,TGTGCCAGCAGCGCAACCCCGGGACTCATGGACGAGCAGTACTTC,CASSATPGLMDEQYF
TRBJ2-1,few,TRBV7-9,NA,TGTGCCAGCAGCCCTTTGAGTGAGCAGTTCTTC,CASSPLSEQFF
TRBJ2-5,NA,TRBV5-7,TRBD1,TGTGCCAGCAGCCGAGTTTTACAGGGGGAGACCCAGTACTTC,CASSRVLQGETQYF
TRBJ1-5,NA,TRBV4-1,TRBD1,TGCGCCAGCAGCCAGACAGGGGGAGGTCAGCCCCAGCATTTT,CASSQTGGGQPQHF
TRBJ2-1,NA,TRBV5-1,TRBD2,TGCGCCAGCAGCTTGGAGGTTAGCGGGAGGGGTAATGAGCAGTTCTTC,CASSLEVSGRGNEQFF